This T cell receptor beta chain was documented in a study of OX40 agonist ivuxolimab in advanced cancers. Study summary: Three partial responders included one hepatocellular carcinoma patient and two cutaneous melanoma patients.

Some clones are missing from TCRdb's copy, which holds only in-frame ones; the method was immunoSEQ multiplex PCR. The repertoire holds fewer than 85,000 clones, about 85% seen once, with less than 0.65% in the top ten. Comments on this clone: Its antigen is unidentified.

Overall study findings and caveats: Compared with others, partial responders at 0.1-3.0 mg/kg displayed clonal expansion among the lowest.

Enrollment shut out patients with autoimmune disease history or systemic immunosuppression. Sampled blood was obtained at baseline, cycle 4 day 1, and cycle 7 day 1. V lost 4 bases and J 7 bases, leaving 7 bases between the germline ends. The germline V gene has CDR1 DFQATT and CDR2 SNEGSKA (reference sequence). This CDR3 comprises 10 residues. The source material was CD4+ or CD8+ T cells sorted from blood, sampled in a trial of the OX40 agonist ivuxolimab. The sequence was obtained from an adult with an advanced solid tumor such as melanoma, head and neck, liver or kidney cancer. The V call is TRBV20-1, the J call TRBJ1-2; weak D call: TRBD1 (5 bases). CDR3 in amino acids: CSAMGGGYTF. The CDR3 DNA sequence: TGCAGTGCTATGGGGGGTGGCTACACCTTC.